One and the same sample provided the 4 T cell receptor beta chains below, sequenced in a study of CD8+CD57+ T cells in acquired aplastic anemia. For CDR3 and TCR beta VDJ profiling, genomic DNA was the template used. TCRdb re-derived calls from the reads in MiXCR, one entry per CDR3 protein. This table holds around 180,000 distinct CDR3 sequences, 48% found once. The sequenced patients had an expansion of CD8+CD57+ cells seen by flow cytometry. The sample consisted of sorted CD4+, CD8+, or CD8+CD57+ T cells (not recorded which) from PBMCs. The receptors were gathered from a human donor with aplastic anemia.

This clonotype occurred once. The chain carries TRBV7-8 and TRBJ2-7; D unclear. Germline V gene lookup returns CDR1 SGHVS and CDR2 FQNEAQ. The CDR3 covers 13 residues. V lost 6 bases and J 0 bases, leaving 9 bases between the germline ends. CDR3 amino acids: CASSYSVSYEQYF. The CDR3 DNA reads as TGTGCCAGCAGTTACTCGGTCTCCTACGAGCAGTACTTC. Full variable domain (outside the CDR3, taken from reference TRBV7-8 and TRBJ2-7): GAGVSQSPRYKVAKRGQDVALRCDPISGHVSLFWYQQALGQGPEFLTYFQNEAQLDKSGLPSDRFFAERPEGSVSTLKIQRTQQEDSAVYLCASSYSVSYEQYFGPGTRLTVT.

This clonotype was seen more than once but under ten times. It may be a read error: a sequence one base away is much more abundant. As DNA, the CDR3 is TGCGCCAGCAGCCCTGGGTCAGGAGACTACGAGCAGTACTTC. Residues: CASSPGSGDYEQYF. The chain is built from TRBV5-1 and TRBJ2-7; D call uncertain. Germline values: CDR1 SGHRS, CDR2 YFSETQ. The ends were cut back, 4 bases at V and 3 bases at J, with 14 bases in the middle. The CDR3 totals 14 residues.

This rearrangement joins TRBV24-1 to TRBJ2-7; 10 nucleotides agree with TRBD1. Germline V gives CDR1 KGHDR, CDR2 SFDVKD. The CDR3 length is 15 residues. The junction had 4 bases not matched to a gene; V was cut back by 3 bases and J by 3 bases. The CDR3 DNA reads TGTGCCACCAGTGATGGGACAGGGGACGGCTACGAGCAGTACTTC. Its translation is CATSDGTGDGYEQYF.

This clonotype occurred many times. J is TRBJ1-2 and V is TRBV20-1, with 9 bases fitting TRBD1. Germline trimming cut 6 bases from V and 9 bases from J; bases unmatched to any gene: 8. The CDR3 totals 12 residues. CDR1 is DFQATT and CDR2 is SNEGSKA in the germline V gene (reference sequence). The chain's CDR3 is CSADRQGGSYTF. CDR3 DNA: TGCAGTGCGGACAGACAGGGGGGAAGCTACACCTTC.